This T cell receptor beta chain was profiled in a study of identical twins. Points from the study as a whole: Conclusions relied on cross-sectional statistical analysis, not following the same donors. Researchers reported weaker excess twin sharing in beta out-of-frame sequences. Abundant beta clonotypes from cord blood bore fewer insertions; memory repertoires lacked this pattern.

After template switching added a universal primer site, the resulting cDNA carried unique molecular identifiers. TCRdb re-called the 5' RACE reads through MiXCR, storing one row per CDR3 protein. The sample carries approximately 140,000 distinct CDR3 sequences, 3% to 4% recorded once. There are 12 residues in the CDR3. Germline V CDR1 and CDR2: SQVTM, ANQGSEA. Deletions cut 4 bases from V and 5 bases from J, with 12 bases between. The table lists this clonotype with many counts. Its antigen is not identified. The receptor's source is a man between 18 and 35 years old in good health. The gene calls are TRBV29-1 and TRBJ2-7; no reliable D call. The sequenced sample was memory T cells sorted from blood. The CDR3 DNA sequence: TGCAGCGTTGGTTTATCCGTCCACGAGCAGTACTTC. Its translation is CSVGLSVHEQYF.